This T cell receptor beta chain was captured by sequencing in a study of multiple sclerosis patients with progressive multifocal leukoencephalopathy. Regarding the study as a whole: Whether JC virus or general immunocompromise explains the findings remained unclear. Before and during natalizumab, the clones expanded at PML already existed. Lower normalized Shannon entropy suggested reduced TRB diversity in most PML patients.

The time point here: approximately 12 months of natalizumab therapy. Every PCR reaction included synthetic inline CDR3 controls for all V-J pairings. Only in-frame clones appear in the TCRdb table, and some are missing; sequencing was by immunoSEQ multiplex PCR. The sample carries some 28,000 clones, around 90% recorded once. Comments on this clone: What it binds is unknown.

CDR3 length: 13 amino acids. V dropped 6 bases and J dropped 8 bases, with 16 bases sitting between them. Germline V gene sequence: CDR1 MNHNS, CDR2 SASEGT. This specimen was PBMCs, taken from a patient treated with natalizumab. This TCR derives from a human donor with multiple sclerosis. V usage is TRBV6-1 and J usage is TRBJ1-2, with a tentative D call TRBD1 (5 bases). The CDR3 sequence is CASSGGGVGGYTF. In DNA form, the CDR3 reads TGTGCCAGCAGCGGCGGGGGAGTAGGCGGCTACACCTTC.